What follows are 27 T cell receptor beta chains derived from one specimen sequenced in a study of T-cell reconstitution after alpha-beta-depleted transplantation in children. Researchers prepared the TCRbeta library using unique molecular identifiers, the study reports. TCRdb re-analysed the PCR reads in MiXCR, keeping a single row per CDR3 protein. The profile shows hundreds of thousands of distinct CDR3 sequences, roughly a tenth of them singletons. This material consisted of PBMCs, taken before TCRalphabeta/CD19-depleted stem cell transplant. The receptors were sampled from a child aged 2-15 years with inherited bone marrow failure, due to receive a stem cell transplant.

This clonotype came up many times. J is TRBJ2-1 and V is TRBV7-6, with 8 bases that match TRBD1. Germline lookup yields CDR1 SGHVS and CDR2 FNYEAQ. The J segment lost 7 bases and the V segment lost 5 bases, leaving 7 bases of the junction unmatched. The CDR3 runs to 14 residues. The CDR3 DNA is TGTGCCAGCAGCACCGGACAGGGCGGGAATGAGCAGTTCTTC. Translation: CASSTGQGGNEQFF.

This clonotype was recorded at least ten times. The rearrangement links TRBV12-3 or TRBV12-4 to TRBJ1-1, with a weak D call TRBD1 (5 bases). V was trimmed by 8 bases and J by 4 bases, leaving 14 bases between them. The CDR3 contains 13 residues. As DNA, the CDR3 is TGTGCCAGCCTAGAATGGGGGAGCACTGAAGCTTTCTTT. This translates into CASLEWGSTEAFF.

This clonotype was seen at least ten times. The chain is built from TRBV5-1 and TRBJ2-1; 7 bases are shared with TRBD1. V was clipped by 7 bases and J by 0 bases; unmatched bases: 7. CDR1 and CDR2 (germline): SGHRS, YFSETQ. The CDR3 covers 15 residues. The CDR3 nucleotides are TGCGCCAGCGCTAGACAGGGCAGCTCCTACAATGAGCAGTTCTTC. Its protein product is CASARQGSSYNEQFF.

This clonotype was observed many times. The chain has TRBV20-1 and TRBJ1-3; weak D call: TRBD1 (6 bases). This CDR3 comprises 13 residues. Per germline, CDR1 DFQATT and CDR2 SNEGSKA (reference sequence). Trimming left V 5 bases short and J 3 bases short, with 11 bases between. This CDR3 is CSAQQGFGNTIYF. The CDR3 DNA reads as TGCAGTGCTCAACAGGGCTTTGGAAACACCATATATTTT.

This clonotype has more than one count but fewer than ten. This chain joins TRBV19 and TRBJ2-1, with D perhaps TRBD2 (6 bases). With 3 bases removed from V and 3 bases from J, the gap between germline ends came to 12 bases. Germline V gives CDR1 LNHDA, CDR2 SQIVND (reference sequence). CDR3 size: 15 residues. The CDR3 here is CASSIGLANYNEQFF. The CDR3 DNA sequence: TGTGCCAGTAGTATCGGCCTAGCGAACTACAATGAGCAGTTCTTC.

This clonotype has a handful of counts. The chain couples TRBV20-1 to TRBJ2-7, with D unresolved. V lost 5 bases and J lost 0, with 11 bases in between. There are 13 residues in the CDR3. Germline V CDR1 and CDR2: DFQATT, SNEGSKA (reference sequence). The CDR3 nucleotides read TGCAGTGCTCGTAAGGGTGTCTCCTACGAGCAGTACTTC. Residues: CSARKGVSYEQYF.

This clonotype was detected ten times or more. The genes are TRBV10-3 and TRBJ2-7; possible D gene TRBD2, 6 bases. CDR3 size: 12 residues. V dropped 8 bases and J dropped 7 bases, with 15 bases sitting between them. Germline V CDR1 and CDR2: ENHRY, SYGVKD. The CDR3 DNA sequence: TGTGCCATCGGGACTCTCATGGGGGAGCAGTACTTC. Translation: CAIGTLMGEQYF.

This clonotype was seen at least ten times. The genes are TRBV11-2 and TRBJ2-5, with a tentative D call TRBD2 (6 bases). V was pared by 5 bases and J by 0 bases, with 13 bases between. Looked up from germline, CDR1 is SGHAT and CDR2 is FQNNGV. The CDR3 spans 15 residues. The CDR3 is CASSPLTRYQETQYF. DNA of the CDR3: TGTGCCAGCAGCCCACTGACTAGGTACCAAGAGACCCAGTACTTC.

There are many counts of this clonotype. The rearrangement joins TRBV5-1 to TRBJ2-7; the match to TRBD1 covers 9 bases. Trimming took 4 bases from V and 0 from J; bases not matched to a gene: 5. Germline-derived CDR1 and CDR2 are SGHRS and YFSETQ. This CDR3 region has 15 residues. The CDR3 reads CASSPWTGDSYEQYF. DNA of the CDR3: TGCGCCAGCAGCCCCTGGACAGGGGACTCCTACGAGCAGTACTTC. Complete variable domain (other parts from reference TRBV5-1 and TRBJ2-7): KAGVTQTPRYLIKTRGQQVTLSCSPISGHRSVSWYQQTPGQGLQFLFEYFSETQRNKGNFPGRFSGRQFSNSRSEMNVSTLELGDSALYLCASSPWTGDSYEQYFGPGTRLTVT.

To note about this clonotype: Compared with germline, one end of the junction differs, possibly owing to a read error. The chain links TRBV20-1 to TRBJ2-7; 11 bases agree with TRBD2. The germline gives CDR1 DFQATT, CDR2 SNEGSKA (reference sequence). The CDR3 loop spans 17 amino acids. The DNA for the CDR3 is TGCTGTGCCCGTAGCGGGAGGGCCTACCCCTTTATCTACGAGCAGTACTTC. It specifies CCARSGRAYPFIYEQYF.

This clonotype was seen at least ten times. The CDR3 sequence is CATSNQPQHF. The CDR3 region has the DNA TGTGCCACCTCAAATCAGCCCCAGCATTTT. The V and J genes are TRBV28 and TRBJ1-5; D not certain. V was cut by 10 bases and J by 4 bases, with 5 bases left in between. CDR1 is MDHEN, CDR2 SYDVKM, per germline. The CDR3 has 10 amino acids.

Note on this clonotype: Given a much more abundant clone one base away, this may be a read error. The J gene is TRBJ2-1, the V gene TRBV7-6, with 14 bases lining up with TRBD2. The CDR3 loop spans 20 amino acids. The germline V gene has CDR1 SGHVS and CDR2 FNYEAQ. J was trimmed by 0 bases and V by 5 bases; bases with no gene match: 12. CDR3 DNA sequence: TGTGCCAGCAGCCCGCTAAAGACTAGCGGGAGGGGTACCTCCTACAATGAGCAGTTCTTC. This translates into CASSPLKTSGRGTSYNEQFF.

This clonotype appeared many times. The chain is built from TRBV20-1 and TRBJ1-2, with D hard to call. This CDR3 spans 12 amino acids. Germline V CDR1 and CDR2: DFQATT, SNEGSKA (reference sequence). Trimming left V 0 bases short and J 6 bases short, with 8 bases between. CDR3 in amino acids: CSARDLKDGYTF. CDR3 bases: TGCAGTGCTAGAGATCTGAAGGATGGCTACACCTTC.

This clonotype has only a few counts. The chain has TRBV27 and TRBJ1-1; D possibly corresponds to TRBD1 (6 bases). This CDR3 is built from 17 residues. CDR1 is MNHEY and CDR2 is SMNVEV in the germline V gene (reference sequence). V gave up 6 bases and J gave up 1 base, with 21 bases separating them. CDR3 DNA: TGTGCCAGCAGCCTCGGGCCAGGGGCCCGGAAGAACACTGAAGCTTTCTTT. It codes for CASSLGPGARKNTEAFF.

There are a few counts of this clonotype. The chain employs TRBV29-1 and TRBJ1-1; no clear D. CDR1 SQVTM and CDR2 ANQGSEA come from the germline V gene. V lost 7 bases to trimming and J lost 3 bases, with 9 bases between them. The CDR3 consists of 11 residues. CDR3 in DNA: TGCAGCGGCGGGGATTACACTGAAGCTTTCTTT. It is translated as CSGGDYTEAFF.

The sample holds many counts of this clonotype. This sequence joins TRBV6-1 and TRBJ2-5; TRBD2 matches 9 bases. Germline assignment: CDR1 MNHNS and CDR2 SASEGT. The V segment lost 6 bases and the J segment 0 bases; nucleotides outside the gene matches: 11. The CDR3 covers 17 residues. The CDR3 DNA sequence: TGTGCCAGCAGCCCCTGGGGCGCGGGAGGGAACCAAGAGACCCAGTACTTC. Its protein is CASSPWGAGGNQETQYF.

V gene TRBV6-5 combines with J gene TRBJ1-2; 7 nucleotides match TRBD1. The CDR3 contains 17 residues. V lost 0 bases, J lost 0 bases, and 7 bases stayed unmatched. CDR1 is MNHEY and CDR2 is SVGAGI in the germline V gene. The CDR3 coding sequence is TGTGCCAGCAGTTACTCGCCGGGACAGACTTCTAACTATGGCTACACCTTC. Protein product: CASSYSPGQTSNYGYTF.

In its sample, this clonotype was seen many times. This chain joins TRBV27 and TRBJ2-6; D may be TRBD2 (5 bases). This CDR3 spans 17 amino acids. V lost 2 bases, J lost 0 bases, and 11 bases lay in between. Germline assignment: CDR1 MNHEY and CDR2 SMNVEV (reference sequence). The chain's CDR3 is CASSLGERYSGANVLTF. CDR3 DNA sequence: TGTGCCAGCAGTTTAGGGGAGCGGTACTCTGGGGCCAACGTCCTGACTTTC.

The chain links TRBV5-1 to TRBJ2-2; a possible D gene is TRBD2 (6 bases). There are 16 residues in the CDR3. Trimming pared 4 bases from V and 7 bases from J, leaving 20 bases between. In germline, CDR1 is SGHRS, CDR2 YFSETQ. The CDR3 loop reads CASSPAGTAFFGELFF. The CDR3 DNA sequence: TGCGCCAGCAGCCCGGCGGGGACCGCCTTCTTCGGGGAGCTGTTTTTT.

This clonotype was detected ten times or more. DNA for the CDR3: TGTGCCACCAGCTCTGGACTAGCGGGAGCCCACGAGCAGTACTTC. Protein: CATSSGLAGAHEQYF. V gene TRBV15 combines with J gene TRBJ2-7, with TRBD2 matching 13 bases. This CDR3 region has 15 residues. With V trimmed by 5 bases and J by 5 bases, 6 bases remained unmatched. From germline, CDR1 is LNHNV and CDR2 YYDKDF (reference sequence).

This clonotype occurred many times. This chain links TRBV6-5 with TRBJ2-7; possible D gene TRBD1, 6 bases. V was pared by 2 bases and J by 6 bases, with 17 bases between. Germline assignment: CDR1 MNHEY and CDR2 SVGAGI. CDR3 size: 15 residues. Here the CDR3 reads CASSYPGQLRGEQYF. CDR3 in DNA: TGTGCCAGCAGTTACCCTGGACAGCTAAGGGGCGAGCAGTACTTC.

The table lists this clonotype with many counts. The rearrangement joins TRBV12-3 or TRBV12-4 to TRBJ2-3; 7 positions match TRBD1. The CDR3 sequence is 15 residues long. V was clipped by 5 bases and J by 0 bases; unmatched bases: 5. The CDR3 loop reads CASSPGQASTDTQYF. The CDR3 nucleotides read TGTGCCAGCAGTCCCGGACAGGCCAGCACAGATACGCAGTATTTT.

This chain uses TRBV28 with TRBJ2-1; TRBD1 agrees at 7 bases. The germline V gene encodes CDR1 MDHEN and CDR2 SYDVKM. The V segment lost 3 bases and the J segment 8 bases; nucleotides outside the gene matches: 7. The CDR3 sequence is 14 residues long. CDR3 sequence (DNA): TGTGCCAGCAGTTTTGACAGGGTGGGACATGAGCAGTTCTTC. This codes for CASSFDRVGHEQFF.

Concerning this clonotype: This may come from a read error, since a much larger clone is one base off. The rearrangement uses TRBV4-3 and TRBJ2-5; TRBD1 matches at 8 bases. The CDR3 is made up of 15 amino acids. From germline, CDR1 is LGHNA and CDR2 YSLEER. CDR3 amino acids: CASSQMTGEQGTQYF. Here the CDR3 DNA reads TGCGCCAGCAGCCAGATGACAGGGGAACAAGGGACCCAGTACTTC.

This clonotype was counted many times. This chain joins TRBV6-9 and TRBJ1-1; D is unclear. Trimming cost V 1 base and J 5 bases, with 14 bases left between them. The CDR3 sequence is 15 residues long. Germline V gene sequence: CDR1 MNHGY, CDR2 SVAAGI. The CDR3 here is CASSYCIVHSTEAFF. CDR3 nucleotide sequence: TGTGCCAGCAGTTATTGTATCGTACACTCGACTGAAGCTTTCTTT.

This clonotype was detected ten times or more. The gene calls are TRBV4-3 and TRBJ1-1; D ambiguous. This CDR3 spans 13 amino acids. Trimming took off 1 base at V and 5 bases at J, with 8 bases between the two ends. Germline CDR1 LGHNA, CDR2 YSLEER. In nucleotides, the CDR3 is TGCGCCAGCAGCCAAGGGGTCCCTACTGAAGCTTTCTTT. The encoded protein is CASSQGVPTEAFF.

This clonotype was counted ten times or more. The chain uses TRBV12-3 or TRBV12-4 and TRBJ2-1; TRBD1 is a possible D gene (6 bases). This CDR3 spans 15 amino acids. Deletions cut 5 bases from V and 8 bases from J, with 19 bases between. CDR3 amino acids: CASSLTRLQGDEQFF. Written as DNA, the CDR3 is TGTGCCAGCAGTCTCACTAGATTACAGGGCGATGAGCAGTTCTTC.